The clone carrying this T cell receptor beta chain was counted ten times or more. Its matching antigen is unknown. TCRdb re-called the 5' RACE reads with MiXCR, one entry per CDR3 protein. The table lists under 650,000 distinct CDR3 sequences, about a sixth of them singletons. The data originate from a study of T-cell memory formation after mild COVID-19. The wider study: TCR clusters mostly belonged to single donors.

Study findings and constraints: Contracting CD4+ clones were located mainly in CM and EM, and CD8+ clones in EMRA. A second wave expanding day 15 to 37 was CD4+-biased; contracting clones were balanced.

Sequencing was done on a sample of PBMCs or a T cell subset sorted from them (not recorded which). The TCR comes from an adult woman who had mild COVID-19 (a few samples of this study predate the infection). Cell type and time point are not known.

For the CDR3, the DNA is TGTGCCAGCAGTACTCGGGACAGTCCGGGCTACACCTTC. Amino acid sequence: CASSTRDSPGYTF. This chain joins TRBV6-5 and TRBJ1-2; 7 bases map to TRBD1. The length of the CDR3 is 13 residues. The ends lost 5 bases at V and 8 bases at J; junction bases unmatched: 8. Germline V gene lookup returns CDR1 MNHEY and CDR2 SVGAGI.